This is a list of T cell receptor beta chains from one sample in a study of OX40 agonist ivuxolimab in advanced cancers. The repertoire was sequenced with immunoSEQ multiplex PCR; TCRdb's copy has only in-frame clones and lacks some. The table lists 53,000 or so clones, around 82% of them singletons. The input for sequencing was CD4+ or CD8+ T cells sorted from blood, taken in a trial of the OX40 agonist ivuxolimab. The receptors shown here come from an adult with an advanced solid tumor such as melanoma, head and neck, liver or kidney cancer. The CDR3 runs from the conserved cysteine through the conserved F or W. A D gene is named only where the DNA matches it firmly. Size is stated for part of the rows, as once, few or many counts, or as a class when the clone is expanded.

DNA: TGTGCCAGCCAACAGGCTTCGGATACGCAGTATTTT; CDR3: CASQQASDTQYF; D: -; J: TRBJ2-3; size: -; V: TRBV7-2
DNA: TGCAGCGTTGAAGACAGGGGAGTAAAGAACACTGAAGCTTTCTTT; CDR3: CSVEDRGVKNTEAFF; D: -; J: TRBJ1-1; size: -; V: TRBV29-1
DNA: TGCGCCAGCAGCCAAGCATTAGCGGGGGCTCGGGATACGCAGTATTTT; CDR3: CASSQALAGARDTQYF; D: TRBD2; J: TRBJ2-3; size: -; V: TRBV4-3
DNA: TGTGCCAGCAAGGCTCGGGGACAGGGGGCCGGCGAGCAGTACTTC; CDR3: CASKARGQGAGEQYF; D: TRBD1; J: TRBJ2-7; size: -; V: TRBV19
DNA: TGTGCCAGCAGTCTTGGTCCAGTTGGGTATGGCTACACCTTC; CDR3: CASSLGPVGYGYTF; D: -; J: TRBJ1-2; size: once; V: TRBV27
DNA: TGTGCCTGGAGTGTCAAACTAGCGGGACTTCTATCCTACAATGAGCAGTTCTTC; CDR3: CAWSVKLAGLLSYNEQFF; D: TRBD2; J: TRBJ2-1; size: -; V: TRBV30
DNA: TGCAGCGTTGATAATGGACAGGGGGCAGTCAATGAGCAGTTCTTC; CDR3: CSVDNGQGAVNEQFF; D: TRBD1; J: TRBJ2-1; size: -; V: TRBV29-1
DNA: TGTGCCAGTACCGACTCTTCGGGCAACCCTGGGGCCAACGTCCTGACTTTC; CDR3: CASTDSSGNPGANVLTF; D: -; J: TRBJ2-6; size: few; V: TRBV19
DNA: TGTGCCAGCACAGGGGGCCTTTACGAGCAGTACTTC; CDR3: CASTGGLYEQYF; D: TRBD1; J: TRBJ2-7; size: -; V: TRBV6-1
DNA: TGTGCCAGCAGCCATAAAGAAGGGGCAGCCACATACTTC; CDR3: CASSHKEGAATYF; D: -; J: TRBJ2-7; size: -; V: TRBV7-2
DNA: TGTGCCAGCAGCTTACTGGCCGGCTCCTACGAGCAGTACTTC; CDR3: CASSLLAGSYEQYF; D: -; J: TRBJ2-7; size: -; V: TRBV11-3
DNA: TGCAGCGTTGTAACCGGTAACACTGAAGCTTTCTTT; CDR3: CSVVTGNTEAFF; D: -; J: TRBJ1-1; size: -; V: TRBV29-1
DNA: TGTGCCAGCAGCCCGAACAGGGATAATTCACCCCTCCACTTT; CDR3: CASSPNRDNSPLHF; D: -; J: TRBJ1-6; size: -; V: TRBV5-6
DNA: TGTGCCAGCAGCTCCAAGCGGGGACCCTCCTACGAGCAGTACTTC; CDR3: CASSSKRGPSYEQYF; D: TRBD2; J: TRBJ2-7; size: once; V: TRBV7-7
DNA: TGTGCCAGCAGTGAGGTAGGGACTAGTGGAAATGAGCAGTTCTTC; CDR3: CASSEVGTSGNEQFF; D: TRBD2; J: TRBJ2-1; size: -; V: TRBV2
DNA: TGTGCCAACAGCTTATCCGCTGCAACTAATGAAAAACTGTTTTTT; CDR3: CANSLSAATNEKLFF; D: -; J: TRBJ1-4; size: -; V: TRBV7-9
DNA: TGTGCCAGCAGCGTACTTTTGGGCACCACAGAGACCCAGTACTTC; CDR3: CASSVLLGTTETQYF; D: -; J: TRBJ2-5; size: -; V: TRBV9
DNA: TGTGCCAGCCAGGGCCGGGGACTAGCGGGACGGATGGGAACCGGGGAGCTGTTTTTT; CDR3: CASQGRGLAGRMGTGELFF; D: TRBD2; J: TRBJ2-2; size: few; V: TRBV7-6
DNA: TGCGCCAGCAGTGAGCATCTAGCGGGAGGAGGGGGGGAGACCCAGTACTTC; CDR3: CASSEHLAGGGGETQYF; D: TRBD2; J: TRBJ2-5; size: -; V: TRBV10-2
DNA: TGTGCCAGTAGTCTCCGGGACATCACAGATACGCAGTATTTT; CDR3: CASSLRDITDTQYF; D: -; J: TRBJ2-3; size: -; V: TRBV19
DNA: TGTGCCAGTCGTGTAGCGGCTAGCACAGATACGCAGTATTTT; CDR3: CASRVAASTDTQYF; D: -; J: TRBJ2-3; size: -; V: TRBV19
DNA: TGTGCCAGCAGCCCGAGTGGTACAGATACGCAGTATTTT; CDR3: CASSPSGTDTQYF; D: -; J: TRBJ2-3; size: -; V: TRBV6-4
DNA: TGTGCCAGCAGCCGGACGTCTTACAATGAGCAGTTCTTC; CDR3: CASSRTSYNEQFF; D: -; J: TRBJ2-1; size: -; V: TRBV28
DNA: TGTGCCTTCTCGACAGGTCTTTCCTACGAGCAGTACTTC; CDR3: CAFSTGLSYEQYF; D: -; J: TRBJ2-7; size: -; V: TRBV30
DNA: TGTGCCAGTATAATGGGCAGGGGGACGTTTACGAACACCGGGGAGCTGTTTTTT; CDR3: CASIMGRGTFTNTGELFF; D: TRBD1; J: TRBJ2-2; size: few; V: TRBV19
DNA: TGTGCCAGCAGAACGACTAGTGCCGGGGAGCTGTTTTTT; CDR3: CASRTTSAGELFF; D: -; J: TRBJ2-2; size: -; V: TRBV6-4
DNA: TGTGCCAGCAGTGTCAGGGTGAACACTGAAGCTTTCTTT; CDR3: CASSVRVNTEAFF; D: -; J: TRBJ1-1; size: -; V: TRBV6-5
DNA: TGCGCCAGCAGCAGGGGACCAACAGATACGCAGTATTTT; CDR3: CASSRGPTDTQYF; D: -; J: TRBJ2-3; size: -; V: TRBV5-1
DNA: TGTGCCAGCAGCTTACATAGACAGAACACTGAAGCTTTCTTT; CDR3: CASSLHRQNTEAFF; D: -; J: TRBJ1-1; size: -; V: TRBV7-2
DNA: TGCGCCAGCAGCCTCCCCGTTAGCGGGAGAACAGATACGCAGTATTTT; CDR3: CASSLPVSGRTDTQYF; D: TRBD2; J: TRBJ2-3; size: few; V: TRBV5-1
DNA: TGTGCCAGCAGCGCAGATCTAAGGGCGGGAGGGGGCGGTGAGCAGTTCTTC; CDR3: CASSADLRAGGGGEQFF; D: TRBD2; J: TRBJ2-1; size: once; V: TRBV9
DNA: TGTGCCAGCAGCTTCCCGGGACAGCTTCAAGAGACCCAGTACTTC; CDR3: CASSFPGQLQETQYF; D: TRBD1; J: TRBJ2-5; size: -; V: TRBV7-2
DNA: TGTGCCAGTAGCACCCGTGACAGCCCTAACACTGAAGCTTTCTTT; CDR3: CASSTRDSPNTEAFF; D: -; J: TRBJ1-1; size: -; V: TRBV19
DNA: TGTGCCAGCAGTTTATCCGGCTTATATAATTCACCCCTCCACTTT; CDR3: CASSLSGLYNSPLHF; D: -; J: TRBJ1-6; size: few; V: TRBV28
DNA: TGCGCCAGCAGCCATCCCAGAGATCCCAGCTCCTACAATGAGCAGTTCTTC; CDR3: CASSHPRDPSSYNEQFF; D: -; J: TRBJ2-1; size: -; V: TRBV4-1
DNA: TGTGCCAGCAGAAGGGACACCTACGAGCAGTACTTC; CDR3: CASRRDTYEQYF; D: -; J: TRBJ2-7; size: -; V: TRBV2
DNA: TGTGCCAGTAGTATGTTTGGACAGAGGAGCAATCAGCCCCAGCATTTT; CDR3: CASSMFGQRSNQPQHF; D: -; J: TRBJ1-5; size: -; V: TRBV19
DNA: TGCGCCAGCAGTCAAGGACTACTCGTCAATGAGCAGTTCTTC; CDR3: CASSQGLLVNEQFF; D: -; J: TRBJ2-1; size: -; V: TRBV23-1